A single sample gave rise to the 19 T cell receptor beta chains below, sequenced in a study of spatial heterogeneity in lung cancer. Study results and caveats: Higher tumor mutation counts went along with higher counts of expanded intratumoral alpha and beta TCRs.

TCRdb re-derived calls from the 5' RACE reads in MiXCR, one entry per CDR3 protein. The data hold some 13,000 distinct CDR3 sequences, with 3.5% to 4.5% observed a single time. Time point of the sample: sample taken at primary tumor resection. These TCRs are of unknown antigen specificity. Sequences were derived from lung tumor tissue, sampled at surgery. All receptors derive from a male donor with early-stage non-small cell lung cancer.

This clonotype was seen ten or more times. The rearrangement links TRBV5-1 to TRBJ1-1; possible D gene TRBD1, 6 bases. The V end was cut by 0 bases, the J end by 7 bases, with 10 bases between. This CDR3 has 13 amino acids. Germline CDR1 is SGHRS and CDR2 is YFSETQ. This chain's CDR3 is CASSLEGGDEAFF. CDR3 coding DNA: TGCGCCAGCAGCTTGGAAGGGGGGGATGAAGCTTTCTTT.

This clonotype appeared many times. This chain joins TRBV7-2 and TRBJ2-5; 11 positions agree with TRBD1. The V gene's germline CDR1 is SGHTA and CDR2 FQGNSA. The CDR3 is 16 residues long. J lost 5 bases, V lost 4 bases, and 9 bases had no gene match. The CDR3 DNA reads TGTGCCAGCAGCTCAACTCGGACAGGGGGCCAGGAGACCCAGTACTTC. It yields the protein CASSSTRTGGQETQYF.

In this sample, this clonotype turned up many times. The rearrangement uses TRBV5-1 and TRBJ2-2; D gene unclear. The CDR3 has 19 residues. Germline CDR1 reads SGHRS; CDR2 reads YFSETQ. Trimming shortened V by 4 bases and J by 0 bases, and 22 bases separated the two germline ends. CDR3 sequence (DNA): TGCGCCAGCAGCCGATCACTTCCACCCGACCCAGCGAACACCGGGGAGCTGTTTTTT. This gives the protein CASSRSLPPDPANTGELFF.

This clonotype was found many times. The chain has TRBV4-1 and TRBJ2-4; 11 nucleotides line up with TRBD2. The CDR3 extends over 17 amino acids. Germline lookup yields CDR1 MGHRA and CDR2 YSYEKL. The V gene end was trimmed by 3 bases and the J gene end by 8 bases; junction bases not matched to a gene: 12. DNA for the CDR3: TGCGCCAGCAGCCAGAGAGTAGCGGGAGGGCCGGTTGACATTCAGTACTTC. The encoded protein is CASSQRVAGGPVDIQYF.

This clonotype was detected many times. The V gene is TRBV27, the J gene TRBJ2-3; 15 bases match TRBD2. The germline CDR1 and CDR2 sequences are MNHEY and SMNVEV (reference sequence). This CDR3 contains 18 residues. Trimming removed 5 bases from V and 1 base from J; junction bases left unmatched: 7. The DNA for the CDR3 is TGTGCCAGCAGTCCGTGGACTAGCGGGGGGGCCGGCACAGATACGCAGTATTTT. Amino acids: CASSPWTSGGAGTDTQYF.

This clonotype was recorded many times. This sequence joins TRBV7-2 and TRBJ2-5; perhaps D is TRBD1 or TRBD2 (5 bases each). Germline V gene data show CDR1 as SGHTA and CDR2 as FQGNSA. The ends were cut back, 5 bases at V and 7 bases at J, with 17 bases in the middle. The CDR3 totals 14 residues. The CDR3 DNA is TGTGCCAGCAGCGTTGGGACGGCCTTCGGGACCCAGTACTTC. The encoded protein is CASSVGTAFGTQYF.

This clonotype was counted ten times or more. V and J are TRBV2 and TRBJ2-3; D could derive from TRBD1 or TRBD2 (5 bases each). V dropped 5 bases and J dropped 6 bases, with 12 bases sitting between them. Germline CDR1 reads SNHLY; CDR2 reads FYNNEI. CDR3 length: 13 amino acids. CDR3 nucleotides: TGTGCCAGCAGTCCGGGGCTCAGGGATACGCAGTATTTT. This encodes CASSPGLRDTQYF.

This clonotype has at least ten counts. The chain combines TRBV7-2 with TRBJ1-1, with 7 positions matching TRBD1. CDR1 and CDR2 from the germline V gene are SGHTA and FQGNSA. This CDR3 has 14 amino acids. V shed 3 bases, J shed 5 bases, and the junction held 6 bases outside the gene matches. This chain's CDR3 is CASSFLQGRTEAFF. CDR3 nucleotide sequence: TGTGCCAGCAGCTTTTTACAGGGGAGGACTGAAGCTTTCTTT.

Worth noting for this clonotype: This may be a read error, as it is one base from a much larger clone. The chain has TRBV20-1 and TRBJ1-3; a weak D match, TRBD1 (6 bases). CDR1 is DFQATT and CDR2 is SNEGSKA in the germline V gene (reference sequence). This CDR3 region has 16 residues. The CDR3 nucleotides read TGCAGTGCTAGAGAAGGAGGGGGGTTTTCTGAAAACACCATATATTTT. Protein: CSAREGGGFSENTIYF.

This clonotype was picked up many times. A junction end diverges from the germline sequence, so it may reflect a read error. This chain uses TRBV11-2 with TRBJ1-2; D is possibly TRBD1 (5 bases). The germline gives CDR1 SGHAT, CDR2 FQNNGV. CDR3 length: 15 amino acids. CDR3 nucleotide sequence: TGTGCCAGCAGCCAGGGACGTACTGGGTCCTTTGGCGACACCTTC. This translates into CASSQGRTGSFGDTF.

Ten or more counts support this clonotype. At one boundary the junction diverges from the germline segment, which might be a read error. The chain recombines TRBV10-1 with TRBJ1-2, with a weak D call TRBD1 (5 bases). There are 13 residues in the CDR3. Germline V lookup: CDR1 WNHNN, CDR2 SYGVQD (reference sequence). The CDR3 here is CASSESQGYGDTF. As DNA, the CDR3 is TGCGCCAGCAGTGAGTCCCAGGGATATGGCGACACCTTC.

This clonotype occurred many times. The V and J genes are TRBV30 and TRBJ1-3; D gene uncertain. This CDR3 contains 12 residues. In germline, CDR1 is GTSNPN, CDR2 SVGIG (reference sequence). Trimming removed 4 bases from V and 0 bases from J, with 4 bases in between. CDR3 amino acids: CAWIPSGNTIYF. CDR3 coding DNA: TGTGCCTGGATACCCTCTGGAAACACCATATATTTT.

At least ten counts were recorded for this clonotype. The CDR3 nucleotides are TGCGCCAGCAGCCAAGAGATAGGGCGGGTGGAGCAGTACTTC. This sequence encodes CASSQEIGRVEQYF. This chain links TRBV4-1 with TRBJ2-7; TRBD2 is a possible D gene (5 bases). CDR1 is MGHRA and CDR2 is YSYEKL in the germline V gene. With 0 bases removed from V and 7 bases from J, the gap between germline ends came to 13 bases. The CDR3 totals 14 residues.

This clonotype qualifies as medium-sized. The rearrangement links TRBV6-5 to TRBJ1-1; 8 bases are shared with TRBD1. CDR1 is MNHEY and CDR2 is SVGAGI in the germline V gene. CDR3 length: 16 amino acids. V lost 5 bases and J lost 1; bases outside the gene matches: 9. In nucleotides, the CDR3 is TGTGCCAGCAGTACCCATCTAGGACAGGGGAACACTGAAGCTTTCTTT. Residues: CASSTHLGQGNTEAFF.

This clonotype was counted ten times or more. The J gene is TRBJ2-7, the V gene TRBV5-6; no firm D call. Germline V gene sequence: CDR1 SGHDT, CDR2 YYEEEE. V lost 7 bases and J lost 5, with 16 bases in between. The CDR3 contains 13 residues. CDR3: CASSTRSSHEQYF. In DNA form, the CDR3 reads TGTGCCAGCTCCACCCGATCGTCTCACGAGCAGTACTTC.

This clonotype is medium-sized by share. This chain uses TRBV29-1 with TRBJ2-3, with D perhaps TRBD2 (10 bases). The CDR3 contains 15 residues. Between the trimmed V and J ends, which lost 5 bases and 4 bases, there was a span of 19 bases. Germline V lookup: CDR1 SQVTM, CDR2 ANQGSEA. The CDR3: CSVRGQGTSADTQYF. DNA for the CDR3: TGCAGCGTTCGCGGACAGGGGACTAGCGCAGATACGCAGTATTTT.

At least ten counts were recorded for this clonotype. CDR3 sequence: CASSLEAGGGISSYEQYF. The CDR3 DNA reads TGTGCCAGCAGCTTAGAAGCGGGAGGGGGAATTAGCTCCTACGAGCAGTACTTC. This chain joins TRBV7-8 and TRBJ2-7, with 10 nucleotides matching TRBD2. Germline trimming cut 1 base from V and 0 bases from J; bases unmatched to any gene: 9. Germline V gives CDR1 SGHVS, CDR2 FQNEAQ. The CDR3 contains 18 residues. The variable domain in full, completed from reference TRBV7-8 and TRBJ2-7, reads GAGVSQSPRYKVAKRGQDVALRCDPISGHVSLFWYQQALGQGPEFLTYFQNEAQLDKSGLPSDRFFAERPEGSVSTLKIQRTQQEDSAVYLCASSLEAGGGISSYEQYFGPGTRLTVT.

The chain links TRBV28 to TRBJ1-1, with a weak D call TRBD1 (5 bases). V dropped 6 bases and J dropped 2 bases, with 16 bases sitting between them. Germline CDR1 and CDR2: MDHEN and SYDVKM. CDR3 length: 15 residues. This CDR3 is CASRTGGRANTEAFF. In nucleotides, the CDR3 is TGTGCCAGCAGAACCGGCGGCAGGGCTAACACTGAAGCTTTCTTT.

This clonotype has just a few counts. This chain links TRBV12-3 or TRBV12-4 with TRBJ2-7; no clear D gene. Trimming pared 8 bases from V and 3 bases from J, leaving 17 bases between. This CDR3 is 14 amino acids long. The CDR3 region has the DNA TGTGCCAGCCCCCCGGAGTCACGGCGCTACGAGCAGTACGTC. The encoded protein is CASPPESRRYEQYV.